This TCR beta chain emerged from a study of CD8+ T cells in alopecia areata. The wider study: Disease severity was quantified as SALT score of affected scalp area.

Treatment in this sample: oral pan-JAK inhibitor, 5-10 mg twice daily. Extracted RNA was reverse transcribed, and the resulting cDNA served as sequencing template. Sequencing was performed with immunoSEQ multiplex PCR; in TCRdb, only in-frame clones are kept and a portion is missing. Of around 86,000 clones in the sample, about two thirds are singletons; the top ten hold approximately 15%. There are 14 residues in the CDR3. Germline CDR1 and CDR2: SGHVS and FNYEAQ. Trimming removed 1 base at V and 0 bases at J, with 6 bases between. This clone was seen once. The rearrangement uses TRBV7-6 and TRBJ1-1; no clear D gene. The origin of this receptor is a human donor with alopecia areata. Specimen: CD8+ T cells sorted from blood, collected at approximately week 42, from a patient treated with tofacitinib. The CDR3: CASSLGVVNTEAFF. CDR3 DNA sequence: TGTGCCAGCAGCTTAGGGGTGGTGAACACTGAAGCTTTCTTT.